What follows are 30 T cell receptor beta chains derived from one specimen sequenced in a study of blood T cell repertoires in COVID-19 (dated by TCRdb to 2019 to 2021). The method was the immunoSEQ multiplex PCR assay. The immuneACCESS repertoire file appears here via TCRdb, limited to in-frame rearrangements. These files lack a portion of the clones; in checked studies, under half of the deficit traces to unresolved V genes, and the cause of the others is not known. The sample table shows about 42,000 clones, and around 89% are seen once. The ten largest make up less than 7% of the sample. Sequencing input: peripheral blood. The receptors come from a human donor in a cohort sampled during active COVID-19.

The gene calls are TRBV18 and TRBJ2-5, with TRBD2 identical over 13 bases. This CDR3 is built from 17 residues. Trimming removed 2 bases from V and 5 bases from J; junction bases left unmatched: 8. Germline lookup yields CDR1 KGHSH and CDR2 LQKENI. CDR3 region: CASSPTGGLAGLETQYF. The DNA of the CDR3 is TGTGCCAGCTCACCAACGGGGGGACTAGCGGGGCTGGAGACCCAGTACTTC.

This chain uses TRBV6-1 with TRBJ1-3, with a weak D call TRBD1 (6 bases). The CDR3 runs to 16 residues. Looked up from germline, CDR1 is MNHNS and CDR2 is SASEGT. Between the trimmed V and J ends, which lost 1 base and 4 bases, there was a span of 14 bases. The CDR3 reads CASSEGYRALGNTIYF. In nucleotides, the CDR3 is TGTGCCAGCAGTGAAGGATACAGGGCCTTGGGAAACACCATATATTTT.

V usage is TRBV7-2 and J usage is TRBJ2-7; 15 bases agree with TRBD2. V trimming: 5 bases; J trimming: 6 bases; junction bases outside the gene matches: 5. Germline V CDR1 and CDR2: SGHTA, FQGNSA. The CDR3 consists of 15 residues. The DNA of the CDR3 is TGTGCCAGCAGCCCGCGGACTAGCGGGGGGGCCGAGCAGTACTTC. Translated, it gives CASSPRTSGGAEQYF.

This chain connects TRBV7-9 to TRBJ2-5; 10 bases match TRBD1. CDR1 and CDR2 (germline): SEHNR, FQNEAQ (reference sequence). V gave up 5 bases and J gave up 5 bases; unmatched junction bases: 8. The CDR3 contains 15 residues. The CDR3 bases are TGTGCCAGCAGCCTGGGACAGGGGTCACGGGAGACCCAGTACTTC. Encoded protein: CASSLGQGSRETQYF.

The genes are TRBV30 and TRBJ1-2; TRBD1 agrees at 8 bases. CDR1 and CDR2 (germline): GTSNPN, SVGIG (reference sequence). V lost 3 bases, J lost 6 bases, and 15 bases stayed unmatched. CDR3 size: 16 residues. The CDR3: CAWRTLGRGRRDGYTF. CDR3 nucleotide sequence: TGTGCCTGGAGGACCTTGGGCAGGGGGCGCCGAGATGGCTACACCTTC.

As DNA, the CDR3 is TGTGCCAGCAAGACCGAAACTAACTCTGGGGCCAACGTCCTGACTTTC. Its translation: CASKTETNSGANVLTF. V gene TRBV6-6 combines with J gene TRBJ2-6, with D uncertain. The V gene's germline CDR1 is MNHNY and CDR2 SVGAGI (reference sequence). V was trimmed by 7 bases and J by 0 bases, leaving 13 bases between them. This CDR3 region has 16 residues.

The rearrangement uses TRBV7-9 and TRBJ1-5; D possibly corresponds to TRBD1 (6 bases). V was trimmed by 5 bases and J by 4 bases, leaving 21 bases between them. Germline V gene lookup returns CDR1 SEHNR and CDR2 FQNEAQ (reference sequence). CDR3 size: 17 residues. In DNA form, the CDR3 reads TGTGCCAGCAGCCTCGGAGGGGGGGTAAGGCTAAATCAGCCCCAGCATTTT. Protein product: CASSLGGGVRLNQPQHF.

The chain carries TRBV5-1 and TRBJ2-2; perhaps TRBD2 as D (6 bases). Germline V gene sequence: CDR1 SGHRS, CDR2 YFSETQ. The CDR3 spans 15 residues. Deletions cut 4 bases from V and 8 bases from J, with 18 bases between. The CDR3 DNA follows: TGCGCCAGCAGCCTCCGGGACTCCCGACAAGGGGAGCTGTTTTTT. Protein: CASSLRDSRQGELFF.

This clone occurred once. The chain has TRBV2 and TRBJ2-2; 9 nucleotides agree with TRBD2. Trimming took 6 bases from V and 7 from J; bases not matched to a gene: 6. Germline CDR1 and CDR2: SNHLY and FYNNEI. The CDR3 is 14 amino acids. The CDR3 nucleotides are TGTGCCAGCAGCGTAGCGGGAGAGGTCGGGGAGCTGTTTTTT. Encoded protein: CASSVAGEVGELFF.

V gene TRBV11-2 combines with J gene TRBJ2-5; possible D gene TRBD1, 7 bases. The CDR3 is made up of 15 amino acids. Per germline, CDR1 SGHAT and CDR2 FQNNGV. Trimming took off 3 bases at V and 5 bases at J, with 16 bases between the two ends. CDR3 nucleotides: TGTGCCAGCAGCTTCCTACTAGCACAGGGGGAGACCCAGTACTTC. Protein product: CASSFLLAQGETQYF.

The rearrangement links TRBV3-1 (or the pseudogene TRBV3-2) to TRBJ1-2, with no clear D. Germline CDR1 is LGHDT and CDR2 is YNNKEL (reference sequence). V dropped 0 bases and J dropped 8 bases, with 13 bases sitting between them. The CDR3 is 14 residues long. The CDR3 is CASSQESGREGYTF. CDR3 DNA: TGTGCCAGCAGCCAAGAGTCCGGTCGTGAAGGCTACACCTTC.

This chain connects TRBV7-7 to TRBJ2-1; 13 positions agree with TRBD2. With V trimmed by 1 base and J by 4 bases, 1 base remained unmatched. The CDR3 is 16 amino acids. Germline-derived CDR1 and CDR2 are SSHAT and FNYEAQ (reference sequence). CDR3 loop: CASSLGGLAGYNEQFF. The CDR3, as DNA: TGTGCCAGCAGCTTAGGGGGACTAGCGGGGTACAATGAGCAGTTCTTC.

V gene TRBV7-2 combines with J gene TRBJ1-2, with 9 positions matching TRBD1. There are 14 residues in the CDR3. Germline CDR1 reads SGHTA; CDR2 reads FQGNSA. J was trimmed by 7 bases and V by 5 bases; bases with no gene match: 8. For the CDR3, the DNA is TGTGCCAGCAGCCGGGAGGACAGGGGTGGTGGCTACACCTTC. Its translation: CASSREDRGGGYTF.

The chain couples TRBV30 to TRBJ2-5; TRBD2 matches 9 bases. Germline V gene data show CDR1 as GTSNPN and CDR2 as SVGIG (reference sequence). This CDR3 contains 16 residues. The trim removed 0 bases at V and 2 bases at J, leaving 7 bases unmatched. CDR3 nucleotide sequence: TGTGCCTGGAGTGTACCAACTAGCGGGCATCAAGAGACCCAGTACTTC. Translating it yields CAWSVPTSGHQETQYF.

The DNA of the CDR3 is TGTGCCAGCAGTTACGAGTCCTACAATGAGCAGTTCTTC. Translation: CASSYESYNEQFF. The chain is built from TRBV6-2 or TRBV6-3 and TRBJ2-1; D is ambiguous. The CDR3 extends over 13 amino acids. The germline gives CDR1 MNHEY, CDR2 SVGEGT. V lost 2 bases and J 1 base, leaving 3 bases between the germline ends.

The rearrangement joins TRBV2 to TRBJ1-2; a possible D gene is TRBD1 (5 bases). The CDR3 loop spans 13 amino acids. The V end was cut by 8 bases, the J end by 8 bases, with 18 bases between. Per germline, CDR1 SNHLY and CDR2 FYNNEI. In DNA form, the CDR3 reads TGTGCCAGCCGGCCAGGGCCTGCCGGGGGCTACACCTTC. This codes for CASRPGPAGGYTF. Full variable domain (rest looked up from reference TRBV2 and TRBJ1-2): EPEVTQTPSHQVTQMGQEVILRCVPISNHLYFYWYRQILGQKVEFLVSFYNNEISEKSEIFDDQFSVERPDGSNFTLKIRSTKLEDSAMYFCASRPGPAGGYTFGSGTRLTVV.

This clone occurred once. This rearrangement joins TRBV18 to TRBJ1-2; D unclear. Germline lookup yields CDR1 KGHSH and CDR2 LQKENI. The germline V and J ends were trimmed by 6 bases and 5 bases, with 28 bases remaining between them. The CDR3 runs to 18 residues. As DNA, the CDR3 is TGTGCCAGCTCCCAACTTGGCCTGGGCCAAAGCCGACTATATGGCTACACCTTC. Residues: CASSQLGLGQSRLYGYTF. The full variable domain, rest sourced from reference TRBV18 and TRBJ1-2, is NAGVMQNPRHLVRRRGQEARLRCSPMKGHSHVYWYRQLPEEGLKFMVYLQKENIIDESGMPKERFSAEFPKEGPSILRIQQVVRGDSAAYFCASSQLGLGQSRLYGYTFGSGTRLTVV.

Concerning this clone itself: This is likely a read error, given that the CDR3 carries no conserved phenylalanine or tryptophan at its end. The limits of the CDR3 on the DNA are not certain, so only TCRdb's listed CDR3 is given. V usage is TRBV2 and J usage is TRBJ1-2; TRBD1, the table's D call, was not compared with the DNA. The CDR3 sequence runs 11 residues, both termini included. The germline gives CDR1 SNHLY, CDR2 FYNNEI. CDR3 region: CASSWGTEMTV.

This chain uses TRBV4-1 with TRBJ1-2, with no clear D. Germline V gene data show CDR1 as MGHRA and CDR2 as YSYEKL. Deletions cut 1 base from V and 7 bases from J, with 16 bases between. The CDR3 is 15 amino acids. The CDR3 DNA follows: TGCGCCAGCAGCCAAGTCATAGGGCTAGGAGGTGGCTACACCTTC. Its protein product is CASSQVIGLGGGYTF.

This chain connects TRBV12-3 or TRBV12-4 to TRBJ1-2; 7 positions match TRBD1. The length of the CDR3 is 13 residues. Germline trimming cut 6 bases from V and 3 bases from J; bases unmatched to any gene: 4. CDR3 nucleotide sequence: TGTGCCAGCAGCTTGGACAGGTACTATGGCTACACCTTC. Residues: CASSLDRYYGYTF.

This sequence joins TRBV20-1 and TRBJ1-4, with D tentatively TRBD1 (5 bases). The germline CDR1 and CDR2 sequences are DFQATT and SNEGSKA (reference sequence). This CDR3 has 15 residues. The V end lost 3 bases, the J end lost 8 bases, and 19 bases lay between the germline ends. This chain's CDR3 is CSASPQASRGEKLFF. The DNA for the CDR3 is TGCAGTGCTAGTCCCCAGGCCAGTAGGGGAGAAAAACTGTTTTTT.

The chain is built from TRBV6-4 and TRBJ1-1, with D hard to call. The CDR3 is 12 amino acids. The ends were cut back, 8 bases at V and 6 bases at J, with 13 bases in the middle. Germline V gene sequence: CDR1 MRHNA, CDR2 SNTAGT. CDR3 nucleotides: TGTGCCAGCCTAGACCCCGCAGCTGAAGCTTTCTTT. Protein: CASLDPAAEAFF.

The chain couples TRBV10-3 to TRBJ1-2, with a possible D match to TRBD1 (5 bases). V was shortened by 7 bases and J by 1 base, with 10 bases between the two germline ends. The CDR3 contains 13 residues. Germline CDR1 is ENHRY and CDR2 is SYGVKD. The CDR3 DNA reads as TGTGCCATCAAGCCCGGGGGTAACTATGGCTACACCTTC. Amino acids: CAIKPGGNYGYTF.

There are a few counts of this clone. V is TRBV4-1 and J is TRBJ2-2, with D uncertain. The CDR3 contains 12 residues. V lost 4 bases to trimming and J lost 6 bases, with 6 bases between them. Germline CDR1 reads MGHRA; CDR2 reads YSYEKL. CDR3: CASSPPSGELFF. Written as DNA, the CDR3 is TGCGCCAGCAGCCCCCCGTCCGGGGAGCTGTTTTTT.

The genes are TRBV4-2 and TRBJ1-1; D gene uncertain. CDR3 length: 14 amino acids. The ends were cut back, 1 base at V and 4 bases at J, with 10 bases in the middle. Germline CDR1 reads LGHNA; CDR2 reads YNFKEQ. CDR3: CASSQVTEGTEAFF. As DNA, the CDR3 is TGTGCCAGCAGCCAAGTCACAGAAGGCACTGAAGCTTTCTTT.

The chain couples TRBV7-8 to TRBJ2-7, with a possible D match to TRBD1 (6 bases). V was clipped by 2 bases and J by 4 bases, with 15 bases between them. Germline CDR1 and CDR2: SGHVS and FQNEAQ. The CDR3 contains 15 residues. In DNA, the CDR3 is TGTGCCAGCAGCTTATCCCCGGACAGCTTTTACGAGCAGTACTTC. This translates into CASSLSPDSFYEQYF.

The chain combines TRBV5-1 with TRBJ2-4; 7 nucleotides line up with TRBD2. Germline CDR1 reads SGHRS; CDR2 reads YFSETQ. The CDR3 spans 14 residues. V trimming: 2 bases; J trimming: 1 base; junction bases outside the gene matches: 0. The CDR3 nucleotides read TGCGCCAGCAGCTTCGGGGGGGCCAAAAACATTCAGTACTTC. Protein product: CASSFGGAKNIQYF.

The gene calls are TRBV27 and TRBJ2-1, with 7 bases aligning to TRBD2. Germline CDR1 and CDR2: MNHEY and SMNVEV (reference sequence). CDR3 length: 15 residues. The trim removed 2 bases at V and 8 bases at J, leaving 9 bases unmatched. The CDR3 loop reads CASSLTSATFHEQFF. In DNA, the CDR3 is TGTGCCAGCAGTTTAACTAGCGCCACCTTCCATGAGCAGTTCTTC.

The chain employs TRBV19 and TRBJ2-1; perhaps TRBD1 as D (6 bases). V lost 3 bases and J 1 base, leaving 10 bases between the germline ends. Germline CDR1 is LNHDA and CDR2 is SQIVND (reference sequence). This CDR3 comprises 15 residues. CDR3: CASSIPQGSYNEQFF. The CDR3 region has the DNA TGTGCCAGTAGTATTCCCCAGGGGTCCTACAATGAGCAGTTCTTC. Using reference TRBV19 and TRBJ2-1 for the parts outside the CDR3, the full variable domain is DGGITQSPKYLFRKEGQNVTLSCEQNLNHDAMYWYRQDPGQGLRLIYYSQIVNDFQKGDIAEGYSVSREKKESFPLTVTSAQKNPTAFYLCASSIPQGSYNEQFFGPGTRLTVL.

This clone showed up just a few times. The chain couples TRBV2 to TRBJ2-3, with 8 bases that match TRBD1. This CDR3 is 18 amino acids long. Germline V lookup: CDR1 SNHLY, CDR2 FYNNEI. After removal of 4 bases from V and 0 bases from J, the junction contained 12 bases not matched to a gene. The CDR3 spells CASSAQGAATRSTDTQYF. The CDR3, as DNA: TGTGCCAGCAGTGCCCAGGGGGCCGCAACTAGAAGCACAGATACGCAGTATTTT.